These 29 T cell receptor beta chains share one sample of origin, sequenced in a study of blood T cells in healthy people across ages. Through a sample-barcoded 5' primer and a J-beta primer mix, a second PCR was run for 7 to 11 cycles. TCRdb analysed the 5' RACE reads with MiXCR anew, one entry per CDR3 protein. The data contain fewer than 950,000 distinct CDR3 sequences, roughly 50% of them singletons. Source material: blood. The receptors come from a man older than 75 in good health.

This sequence joins TRBV6-6 and TRBJ2-4; 10 nucleotides match TRBD2. The end of the DNA fits TRBJ2-7 better, so the J call may be wrong. Germline CDR1 MNHNY, CDR2 SVGAGI (reference sequence). The length of the CDR3 is 14 residues. As DNA, the CDR3 is TGTGCCAGCACCGACAGCCTAGCGGGAGACGAGCAGTACTTC. Translated, it gives CASTDSLAGDEQYF.

There are a few counts of this clonotype. This chain joins TRBV20-1 and TRBJ2-7; D not certain. Germline CDR1 DFQATT, CDR2 SNEGSKA (reference sequence). The CDR3 is 18 residues long. Trimming pared 0 bases from V and 3 bases from J, leaving 24 bases between. CDR3 nucleotide sequence: TGCAGTGCTAGAGATTCAGCAGACCGGGTGCGGTTTGACTACGAGCAGTACTTC. As protein: CSARDSADRVRFDYEQYF.

CDR3 coding DNA: TGTGCCAGCAGTTACTTCGACGGAGCCTACGAGCAGTACTTC. This codes for CASSYFDGAYEQYF. The chain uses TRBV6-5 and TRBJ2-4, with D uncertain. The closer fit of TRBJ2-7 to the DNA end suggests the J call may be wrong. This CDR3 has 14 amino acids. Germline-derived CDR1 and CDR2 are MNHEY and SVGAGI.

The chain employs TRBV2 and TRBJ2-7; D gene ambiguous. This CDR3 has 15 amino acids. Deletions cut 1 base from V and 3 bases from J, with 13 bases between. From germline, CDR1 is SNHLY and CDR2 FYNNEI. CDR3 region: CASSEGGLLGYEQYF. The CDR3 DNA sequence: TGTGCCAGCAGTGAAGGCGGTCTTTTGGGCTACGAGCAGTACTTC.

The chain couples TRBV27 to TRBJ2-6, with TRBD2 matching 7 bases. J was trimmed by 9 bases and V by 5 bases; bases with no gene match: 10. This CDR3 spans 15 amino acids. CDR1 is MNHEY and CDR2 is SMNVEV in the germline V gene (reference sequence). The CDR3 loop is CASSREGRTDNVLTF. The CDR3 nucleotides are TGTGCCAGCAGTAGGGAGGGACGGACCGACAACGTCCTGACTTTC.

This clonotype was found a few times. The chain has TRBV12-5 and TRBJ2-7, with a weak D call TRBD2 (5 bases). V was pared by 6 bases and J by 4 bases, with 7 bases between. The V gene's germline CDR1 is LGHNT and CDR2 FRNRAP. The CDR3 length is 11 residues. This chain's CDR3 is CASGPGYEQYF. CDR3 sequence (DNA): TGTGCTAGTGGCCCGGGGTACGAGCAGTACTTC.

J is TRBJ1-4 and V is TRBV3-1; D perhaps matches TRBD1 (6 bases). V was clipped by 6 bases and J by 8 bases, with 19 bases between them. CDR1 is LGHDT and CDR2 is YNNKEL in the germline V gene (reference sequence). This CDR3 has 15 residues. The chain's CDR3 is CASRREGGVGEKLFF. Written as DNA, the CDR3 is TGTGCCAGCAGGCGAGAGGGGGGGGTCGGCGAAAAACTGTTTTTT.

This clonotype was counted between two and nine times. The junction shows a germline mismatch at one end, possibly a read error. The V and J genes are TRBV5-1 and TRBJ1-1; 9 bases map to TRBD1. The CDR3 is 14 amino acids. Per germline, CDR1 SGHRS and CDR2 YFSETQ. The DNA for the CDR3 is TGTGCCAGCAGCCTACAGGGGGCAAGGACTGAAGCTTTCTTT. This sequence encodes CASSLQGARTEAFF.

This clonotype was seen only once. The gene calls are TRBV5-1 and TRBJ2-1, with TRBD2 matching over 12 bases. V was pared by 3 bases and J by 8 bases, with 6 bases of the junction left unmatched. The germline gives CDR1 SGHRS, CDR2 YFSETQ. The CDR3 has 15 amino acids. The CDR3, as DNA: TGCGCCAGCAGCTCGACTAGCGGGAGCGGTCATGAGCAGTTCTTC. Translation: CASSSTSGSGHEQFF. Together with reference TRBV5-1 and TRBJ2-1, the CDR3 gives the full variable domain: KAGVTQTPRYLIKTRGQQVTLSCSPISGHRSVSWYQQTPGQGLQFLFEYFSETQRNKGNFPGRFSGRQFSNSRSEMNVSTLELGDSALYLCASSSTSGSGHEQFFGPGTRLTVL.

The chain recombines TRBV18 with TRBJ2-5, with 11 bases aligning to TRBD2. CDR1 is KGHSH, CDR2 LQKENI, per germline. With 2 bases clipped from V and 4 bases from J, the junction kept 3 bases outside the gene matches. The CDR3 consists of 15 residues. The CDR3 sequence is CASSPTSGGRETQYF. Written as DNA, the CDR3 is TGTGCCAGCTCACCAACTAGCGGGGGAAGAGAGACCCAGTACTTC.

The chain carries TRBV13 and TRBJ2-3; a weak D match, TRBD2 (6 bases). In germline, CDR1 is PRHDT, CDR2 FYEKMQ (reference sequence). CDR3 length: 16 amino acids. V gave up 5 bases and J gave up 14 bases, with 29 bases separating them. The CDR3 is CASSTRGSGDNRYAYF. CDR3 in DNA: TGTGCCAGCAGCACCCGTGGGTCGGGAGACAACAGATACGCGTATTTT.

This clonotype was seen a handful of times. The V and J genes are TRBV5-1 and TRBJ2-7, with D tentatively TRBD1 or TRBD2 (5 bases each). V shed 2 bases and J shed 5 bases, with 8 bases lying between them. This CDR3 is 12 amino acids long. Germline lookup yields CDR1 SGHRS and CDR2 YFSETQ. The CDR3 nucleotides read TGCGCCAGCAGCTTCGGGGCCCACGAGCAGTACTTC. Its protein is CASSFGAHEQYF.

In DNA form, the CDR3 reads TGTGCCAGCTCACCGACGGGACTAGCCAGCTCCTACGAGCAGTACTTC. Translation: CASSPTGLASSYEQYF. This chain connects TRBV18 to TRBJ2-7; 9 bases agree with TRBD2. V shed 3 bases and J 0 bases; nucleotides not matched to a gene: 6. Germline lookup yields CDR1 KGHSH and CDR2 LQKENI. The CDR3 loop spans 16 amino acids.

This sequence joins TRBV6-5 and TRBJ2-7; a weak D match, TRBD2 (5 bases). The germline V gene encodes CDR1 MNHEY and CDR2 SVGAGI. CDR3 size: 15 residues. With 6 bases removed from V and 2 bases from J, the gap between germline ends came to 17 bases. The DNA for the CDR3 is TGTGCCAGCAGCTCCCTCGGGGTGGTCACCTACGAGCAGTACTTC. Translating gives CASSSLGVVTYEQYF.

This clonotype was seen only a few times. The genes are TRBV5-1 and TRBJ1-2; 7 bases fit TRBD1. Germline V gene sequence: CDR1 SGHRS, CDR2 YFSETQ. The length of the CDR3 is 13 residues. Germline trimming cut 4 bases from V and 8 bases from J; bases unmatched to any gene: 8. CDR3 bases: TGCGCCAGCAGCGTGGATACAGGGGACGGCTACACCTTC. It is translated as CASSVDTGDGYTF.

This clonotype was seen just once. The chain is built from TRBV11-3 and TRBJ2-3; 10 bases map to TRBD2. The V and J ends lost 5 bases and 0 bases, in that order; junction bases with no gene match: 5. The CDR3 loop spans 16 amino acids. CDR1 and CDR2 (germline): SGHNT, YENEEA. The DNA for the CDR3 is TGTGCCAGCAGCCGCGCTAGCGGGGGAAGCACAGATACGCAGTATTTT. It translates to CASSRASGGSTDTQYF.

This chain connects TRBV2 to TRBJ2-2; 7 nucleotides align to TRBD1. Germline assignment: CDR1 SNHLY and CDR2 FYNNEI. The CDR3 extends over 13 amino acids. J lost 7 bases, V lost 3 bases, and 2 bases had no gene match. Here the CDR3 DNA reads TGTGCCAGCAGTGACTACAGGGGCGGGGAGCTGTTTTTT. Translating it yields CASSDYRGGELFF.

This clonotype showed up just once. The chain carries TRBV5-5 and TRBJ1-6; D remains unclear. V was pared by 0 bases and J by 6 bases, with 10 bases between. Germline assignment: CDR1 SGHKS and CDR2 YYEKEE (reference sequence). CDR3 length: 15 residues. The CDR3 region has the DNA TGTGCCAGCAGCTTGGGTGGGTCACCTAATTCACCCCTCCACTTT. Its protein is CASSLGGSPNSPLHF.

V gene TRBV5-1 combines with J gene TRBJ2-2, with TRBD1 matching over 10 bases. V lost 5 bases, J lost 3 bases, and 10 bases stayed unmatched. CDR3 size: 17 residues. The germline V gene encodes CDR1 SGHRS and CDR2 YFSETQ. The CDR3 DNA reads as TGCGCCAGCAGAAAACCTGACAGGGGGCCTTACACCGGGGAGCTGTTTTTT. Residues: CASRKPDRGPYTGELFF.

The CDR3 protein is CSAREQGARAEAFF. The DNA of the CDR3 is TGCAGTGCTAGAGAGCAGGGGGCGCGGGCTGAAGCTTTCTTT. This sequence joins TRBV20-1 and TRBJ1-1; 8 nucleotides align to TRBD1. The CDR3 consists of 14 residues. Germline trimming cut 0 bases from V and 6 bases from J; bases unmatched to any gene: 6. Germline assignment: CDR1 DFQATT and CDR2 SNEGSKA (reference sequence).

The chain couples TRBV9 to TRBJ2-1, with TRBD2 matching 9 bases. Near its end, the DNA agrees better with TRBJ2-7, so the J call may be wrong. Per the germline V gene, CDR1 is SGDLS and CDR2 is YYNGEE. CDR3 size: 19 residues. The CDR3 reads CASSVEGLAPPGPYNEQYF. CDR3 bases: TGTGCCAGCAGCGTAGAGGGACTAGCCCCCCCTGGCCCCTACAATGAGCAGTACTTC.

The chain recombines TRBV28 with TRBJ2-5; D is unclear. Gene TRBJ2-7 matches the end of the DNA better, so the J call may be wrong. The CDR3 has 12 residues. Germline-derived CDR1 and CDR2 are MDHEN and SYDVKM. CDR3 DNA sequence: TGTGCCAGCAGTTTATTGTTTCACGAGCAGTACTTC. It encodes CASSLLFHEQYF.

This clonotype was picked up a small number of times. The chain links TRBV27 to TRBJ2-3; D may be TRBD1 (6 bases). The V end was cut by 2 bases, the J end by 3 bases, with 9 bases between. CDR3 length: 14 residues. Germline assignment: CDR1 MNHEY and CDR2 SMNVEV (reference sequence). The CDR3 nucleotides read TGTGCCAGCAGTTTAAACAGGGTGACAGATACGCAGTATTTT. It yields the protein CASSLNRVTDTQYF.

This clonotype appeared a single time. The chain joins TRBV2 to TRBJ1-5; D gene ambiguous. The CDR3 has 15 amino acids. Germline values: CDR1 SNHLY, CDR2 FYNNEI. V was clipped by 6 bases and J by 3 bases, with 15 bases between them. DNA of the CDR3: TGTGCCAGCAGGACCAGCCTGGCCAACAATCAGCCCCAGCATTTT. Residues: CASRTSLANNQPQHF.

The CDR3 spells CASSYSSREGAAGNTIYF. CDR3 coding DNA: TGTGCCAGCAGTTACTCGAGCCGGGAGGGGGCTGCTGGAAACACCATATATTTT. This sequence joins TRBV6-5 and TRBJ1-3; 7 positions agree with TRBD1. Germline CDR1 reads MNHEY; CDR2 reads SVGAGI. This CDR3 has 18 residues. V was pared by 0 bases and J by 2 bases, with 10 bases of the junction left unmatched.

In its sample, this clonotype was seen a few times. The V call is TRBV14, the J call TRBJ2-1; D ambiguous. Germline V gives CDR1 SGHDN, CDR2 FVKESK. Trimming took 0 bases from V and 6 from J, leaving 6 bases between them. The CDR3 contains 13 residues. The CDR3 is CASSQDRRNEQFF. The DNA of the CDR3 is TGTGCCAGCAGCCAAGATCGGCGCAATGAGCAGTTCTTC.

The sample holds a few counts of this clonotype. This chain links TRBV18 with TRBJ2-5; no clear D. Trimming removed 5 bases at V and 5 bases at J, with 18 bases between. Germline assignment: CDR1 KGHSH and CDR2 LQKENI. This CDR3 has 15 residues. The CDR3 is CASSEAPTGMETQYF. CDR3 in DNA: TGTGCCAGCTCAGAGGCCCCAACGGGCATGGAGACCCAGTACTTC.

This clonotype was found a few times. The chain employs TRBV7-2 and TRBJ2-1; TRBD1 is a possible D gene (5 bases). V dropped 3 bases and J dropped 0 bases, with 6 bases sitting between them. Germline assignment: CDR1 SGHTA and CDR2 FQGNSA. The CDR3 totals 14 residues. The CDR3 nucleotides read TGTGCCAGCAGCTTGACAGACTCCTACAATGAGCAGTTCTTC. It codes for CASSLTDSYNEQFF.

The sample holds a few counts of this clonotype. V is TRBV3-1 and J is TRBJ2-7, with TRBD2 matching 7 bases. CDR3 length equals 13 residues. The germline gives CDR1 LGHDT, CDR2 YNNKEL (reference sequence). V lost 8 bases to trimming and J lost 1 base; unmatched junction nucleotides: 5. CDR3: CASGALASYEQYF. CDR3 DNA sequence: TGTGCCAGCGGCGCACTAGCGTCCTACGAGCAGTACTTC.